This T cell receptor (beta chain) is drawn from a study of T cell responses to AZD1222 COVID-19 vaccine. Points from the study as a whole: No repertoire was sampled before or during the peak T cell response, only after it. Close to half of all spike-specific TCRs reportedly target regions of the variants that are unmutated. Among vaccine-associated CD4 TCRs, coverage spanned spike, with dominance at 160-218 and 743-854.

The protocol was immunoSEQ multiplex PCR, while the TCRdb copy is restricted to in-frame clones and leaves out a portion. The table includes roughly 70,000 clones, approximately 79% detected once. The CDR3 spans 16 residues. A remark on this clone: The target antigen is unknown.

The TCR was taken from an adult in good health. Sequenced here: peripheral blood, sampled on day 0 of MenACWY control vaccination. V usage is TRBV12-1 and J usage is TRBJ2-7; the table's TRBD1 call for D was not verified on the DNA. TRBV12-1 is a recognized pseudogene. The CDR3 loop is CASSSLSDSKDYEQYF. The CDR3 nucleotides are TGTGCCAGCAGCTCCCTCTCAGACAGCAAAGACTACGAGCAGTACTTC.